The 27 T cell receptor beta chains presented below share a single source sample, sequenced in a study of molecular identifiers for immune sequencing clone quantification. TCRdb re-called the PCR reads with MiXCR, one entry per CDR3 protein. The sample has about 40,000 distinct CDR3 sequences; roughly 20% are singletons. The sequenced sample was naive CD8+ T cells from blood, with Jurkat cell RNA spiked in. Subset specified: FACS-sorted CD8+CD4-CCR7+CD45RA+ naive T cells. The receptors shown here come from a human donor in good health. Some libraries in this study had Jurkat cell RNA spiked in.

This clonotype appeared a single time. This clone may be a read error of a much larger clone one base away. Given the absence of the conserved phenylalanine or tryptophan at the CDR3 end, a read error is likely. This chain joins TRBV24-1 and TRBJ2-7, with a weak D call TRBD2 (7 bases). Per the germline V gene, CDR1 is KGHDR and CDR2 is SFDVKD. CDR3 length: 17 amino acids. Trimming removed 4 bases at V and 6 bases at J, with 24 bases between. The DNA for the CDR3 is TGTGCCACCAGTGAACGGCCGGGGAGGGGGAGAGGTGGCGAGCAGTACTGC. It specifies CATSERPGRGRGGEQYC.

Comment on this clonotype: With a much larger clone just one base away, this may be a read error. J is TRBJ2-5 and V is TRBV7-9, with 9 bases identical to TRBD2. The V and J ends lost 5 bases and 5 bases, in that order; junction bases with no gene match: 15. This CDR3 region has 17 residues. The V gene's germline CDR1 is SEHNR and CDR2 FQNEAQ (reference sequence). CDR3 sequence: CASSPVLAGAPGETQYF. CDR3 DNA sequence: TGTGCCAGCAGCCCCGTGTTAGCGGGAGCGCCGGGGGAGACCCAGTACTTC.

The J gene is TRBJ2-1, the V gene TRBV12-3 or TRBV12-4; D ambiguous. Trimming stripped 1 base from V and 10 bases from J, with 5 bases between. The CDR3 spans 11 residues. CDR3 in amino acids: CASSLVREQFF. CDR3 coding DNA: TGTGCCAGCAGTTTAGTACGGGAGCAGTTCTTC.

A few counts support this clonotype. The chain is built from TRBV28 and TRBJ2-1, with TRBD2 matching over 9 bases. The V gene end was trimmed by 6 bases and the J gene end by 9 bases; junction bases not matched to a gene: 12. The V gene's germline CDR1 is MDHEN and CDR2 SYDVKM. The CDR3 consists of 15 residues. CDR3 residues: CASRDGREGRVEQFF. The CDR3 coding sequence is TGTGCCAGCAGGGATGGGCGGGAGGGTCGGGTTGAGCAGTTCTTC.

This clonotype has at least ten counts. A read error may produce the germline difference seen at one junction end. This chain connects TRBV2 to TRBJ1-3; tentative D call: TRBD1 (5 bases). The CDR3 totals 15 residues. In germline, CDR1 is SNHLY, CDR2 FYNNEI. CDR3 sequence reads: CASSVTGASENTIYF. The CDR3 DNA is TGTGCCAGCAGTGTAACTGGGGCCTCTGAAAACACCATATATTTT.

This clonotype showed up just a few times. This chain links TRBV6-6 with TRBJ2-1, with 8 bases aligning to TRBD2. With 2 bases clipped from V and 4 bases from J, the junction kept 7 bases outside the gene matches. The germline V gene has CDR1 MNHNY and CDR2 SVGAGI (reference sequence). CDR3 length: 16 residues. The DNA of the CDR3 is TGTGCCAGCAGTTACCTTCTTGCGGGAGGATACAATGAGCAGTTCTTC. Amino acid sequence: CASSYLLAGGYNEQFF.

This clonotype appeared many times. This rearrangement joins TRBV9 to TRBJ2-2; 9 positions match TRBD2. Germline CDR1 is SGDLS and CDR2 is YYNGEE. V lost 7 bases to trimming and J lost 10 bases; unmatched junction nucleotides: 11. This CDR3 has 14 residues. In DNA form, the CDR3 reads TGTGCCAGCGGGGAGACTAGCGGCCTCTTGGAGCTGTTTTTT. It specifies CASGETSGLLELFF.

Comments on this clonotype: A much larger clonotype is one base distant, so this may be a read error. The rearrangement joins TRBV9 to TRBJ2-5, with 8 bases that match TRBD2. Trimming removed 4 bases from V and 4 bases from J; junction bases left unmatched: 3. The CDR3 is 13 residues long. Germline loops: CDR1 SGDLS, CDR2 YYNGEE. For the CDR3, the DNA is TGTGCCAGCAGCACCCTAGCGGGAGAGACCCAGTACTTC. This encodes CASSTLAGETQYF. The variable domain in full, with the rest retrieved from reference TRBV9 and TRBJ2-5, is DSGVTQTPKHLITATGQRVTLRCSPRSGDLSVYWYQQSLDQGLQFLIQYYNGEERAKGNILERFSAQQFPDLHSELNLSSLELGDSALYFCASSTLAGETQYFGPGTRLLVL.

On this clonotype: A junction end diverges from the germline sequence, so it may reflect a read error. The V call is TRBV29-1, the J call TRBJ2-3; 9 bases fit TRBD2. Looked up from germline, CDR1 is SQVTM and CDR2 is ANQGSEA. The CDR3 runs 14 residues. The CDR3 DNA reads TGTAGCGTTGCCCTAGCGGGGTACTCAGATACGCAGTATTTT. It yields the protein CSVALAGYSDTQYF.

This chain uses TRBV19 with TRBJ1-1, with TRBD1 matching over 7 bases. The CDR3 runs 14 residues. Germline V gene sequence: CDR1 LNHDA, CDR2 SQIVND (reference sequence). Trimming took 2 bases from V and 0 from J; bases not matched to a gene: 0. The chain's CDR3 is CASSIQGVNTEAFF. CDR3 bases: TGTGCCAGTAGTATACAGGGGGTGAACACTGAAGCTTTCTTT.

On this clonotype itself: A single base separates this from a much larger clone, so it may be a read error. V is TRBV6-5 and J is TRBJ1-5; D gene uncertain. This CDR3 comprises 13 residues. With 6 bases removed from V and 0 bases from J, the gap between germline ends came to 6 bases. Germline lookup yields CDR1 MNHEY and CDR2 SVGAGI. The CDR3 DNA reads as TGTGCCAGCAGGTACAATAGCAATCAGCCCCAGCATTTT. Amino acids: CASRYNSNQPQHF.

This clonotype showed up many times. The rearrangement links TRBV6-5 to TRBJ2-7, with 9 bases lining up with TRBD2. This CDR3 region has 15 residues. Trimming cost V 2 bases and J 2 bases; bases outside gene matches: 4. Germline CDR1 and CDR2: MNHEY and SVGAGI. CDR3 bases: TGTGCCAGCAGTTACGAGACTAGCGGTACCTACGAGCAGTACTTC. This translates into CASSYETSGTYEQYF.

On this clonotype itself: A read error is possible here, since a much larger clone lies one base away. J is TRBJ1-5 and V is TRBV7-2; no definite D call. The CDR3 spans 15 residues. Looked up from germline, CDR1 is SGHTA and CDR2 is FQGNSA. CDR3 bases: TGTGCCTGCAGCTTAGCTTTCCTGGGGAATCAGCCCCAGCATTTT. This gives the protein CACSLAFLGNQPQHF. Drawing the rest from reference TRBV7-2 and TRBJ1-5, the complete variable domain is GAGVSQSPSNKVTEKGKDVELRCDPISGHTALYWYRQSLGQGLEFLIYFQGNSAPDKSGLPSDRFSAERTGGSVSTLTIQRTQQEDSAVYLCACSLAFLGNQPQHFGDGTRLSIL.

This clonotype came up many times. J is TRBJ1-5 and V is TRBV4-1, with 8 positions matching TRBD1. Trimming cost V 0 bases and J 4 bases; bases outside gene matches: 2. CDR1 and CDR2 from the germline V gene are MGHRA and YSYEKL. CDR3 length equals 15 residues. The CDR3 nucleotides are TGCGCCAGCAGCCAAGACAGGACAGGGAATCAGCCCCAGCATTTT. Amino acid sequence: CASSQDRTGNQPQHF.

Worth noting for this clonotype: A much larger clone differs from this one at a single base, so this may be a read error. The gene calls are TRBV2 and TRBJ1-5; a possible D gene is TRBD1 (6 bases). The CDR3 is made up of 13 amino acids. CDR1 is SNHLY, CDR2 FYNNEI, per germline. Here the CDR3 reads CGSRDIVIQPQHF. The CDR3 DNA sequence: TGTGGCAGCCGGGACATTGTAATTCAGCCCCAGCATTTT.

The V call is TRBV27, the J call TRBJ1-4; TRBD1 is a possible D gene (5 bases). CDR1 and CDR2 (germline): MNHEY, SMNVEV (reference sequence). The CDR3 contains 13 residues. The V end lost 6 bases, the J end lost 7 bases, and 12 bases lay between the germline ends. The CDR3 DNA reads as TGTGCCAGCAGGGACACTCGGGGTGAAAAACTGTTTTTT. Its protein product is CASRDTRGEKLFF.

This clonotype was detected only a few times. The gene calls are TRBV29-1 and TRBJ1-1, with 9 bases aligning to TRBD1. The J segment lost 6 bases and the V segment lost 1 base, leaving 6 bases of the junction unmatched. CDR1 and CDR2 from the germline V gene are SQVTM and ANQGSEA. The CDR3 totals 14 residues. The CDR3 nucleotides are TGCAGCGTTGAAGGGACAGGGGAGAGGGCTGAAGCTTTCTTT. This gives the protein CSVEGTGERAEAFF.

This clonotype was seen repeatedly, ten times or more. The chain links TRBV27 to TRBJ2-1, with TRBD2 matching over 10 bases. Losses at the gene ends were 4 bases for V and 7 bases for J; bases not matched to a gene: 4. The CDR3 has 14 residues. Germline V gene lookup returns CDR1 MNHEY and CDR2 SMNVEV (reference sequence). DNA of the CDR3: TGTGCCAGCAGTTCGGGACTAGCGAGGAATGAGCAGTTCTTC. Amino acid sequence: CASSSGLARNEQFF.

Concerning this clonotype: A much more abundant neighbour one base away suggests this may be a read error. V is TRBV7-9 and J is TRBJ2-7; D is undetermined. Trimming stripped 3 bases from V and 7 bases from J, with 10 bases between. The germline CDR1 and CDR2 sequences are SEHNR and FQNEAQ (reference sequence). The CDR3 sequence is 12 residues long. CDR3 bases: TGTGCCAGCAGCTTCCCCCGCGAGGAGCAGTACTTC. This encodes CASSFPREEQYF. The whole variable domain, filled in from reference TRBV7-9 and TRBJ2-7, reads DTGVSQNPRHKITKRGQNVTFRCDPISEHNRLYWYRQTLGQGPEFLTYFQNEAQLEKSRLLSDRFSAERPKGSFSTLEIQRTEQGDSAMYLCASSFPREEQYFGPGTRLTVT.

With regard to this clonotype: This could be a read error, since a much larger clone is one nucleotide away. The rearrangement links TRBV20-1 to TRBJ2-4, with D maybe TRBD2 (5 bases). This CDR3 has 14 residues. The germline V gene has CDR1 DFQATT and CDR2 SNEGSKA (reference sequence). The ends were cut back, 1 base at V and 7 bases at J, with 14 bases in the middle. The CDR3 DNA reads as TGCAGTGCTAGAGTACCCGGGAATCGGAACATTCAGTACTTC. Encoded protein: CSARVPGNRNIQYF.

V usage is TRBV19 and J usage is TRBJ2-7; tentatively, D is TRBD1 (5 bases). CDR3 size: 13 residues. V was cut by 9 bases and J by 2 bases, with 14 bases left in between. Germline CDR1 is LNHDA and CDR2 is SQIVND (reference sequence). CDR3 in DNA: TGTGCCAGCAGAGACAGTTACGCCTACGAGCAGTACTTC. Encoded protein: CASRDSYAYEQYF.

Worth noting for this clonotype: A much larger clone is a single base away; this may be a read error. The chain combines TRBV12-3 or TRBV12-4 with TRBJ2-5, with 7 bases matching TRBD1. This CDR3 has 12 residues. CDR3 in amino acids: CTSSTGVETQYF. The CDR3 DNA reads TGTACCAGCAGTACAGGGGTGGAGACCCAGTACTTC.

The chain uses TRBV6-6 and TRBJ1-1; D remains ambiguous. Between the trimmed V and J ends, which lost 6 bases and 6 bases, there was a span of 14 bases. In germline, CDR1 is MNHNY, CDR2 SVGAGI (reference sequence). The CDR3 is 13 amino acids. The CDR3 loop is CASRTWSGPEAFF. CDR3 nucleotides: TGTGCCAGCAGGACCTGGAGCGGCCCTGAAGCTTTCTTT.

The CDR3 DNA sequence: TGTGCCAGCAGTTCCGCGCCCCCGGGGTTAGATACGCAGTATTTT. It specifies CASSSAPPGLDTQYF. The J gene is TRBJ2-3, the V gene TRBV6-2 or TRBV6-3, with D perhaps TRBD2 (5 bases). Germline loops: CDR1 MNHEY, CDR2 SVGEGT. The CDR3 consists of 15 residues. The ends were cut back, 4 bases at V and 5 bases at J, with 16 bases in the middle.

The chain joins TRBV9 to TRBJ2-7; D uncertain. With 0 bases removed from V and 0 bases from J, the gap between germline ends came to 7 bases. The CDR3 totals 14 residues. Germline CDR1 SGDLS, CDR2 YYNGEE. For the CDR3, the DNA is TGTGCCAGCAGCGTAGACTCAAGCTCCTACGAGCAGTACTTC. Its protein is CASSVDSSSYEQYF.

This clonotype was recorded a few times. The J gene is TRBJ1-4, the V gene TRBV6-2 or TRBV6-3; D may be TRBD1 (6 bases). Looked up from germline, CDR1 is MNHEY and CDR2 is SVGEGT. The CDR3 covers 16 residues. Trimming removed 2 bases at V and 0 bases at J, with 10 bases between. Written as DNA, the CDR3 is TGTGCCAGCAGTTACCCGACAGGAGCAACTAATGAAAAACTGTTTTTT. It specifies CASSYPTGATNEKLFF.

The J gene is TRBJ2-1, the V gene TRBV27; D is perhaps TRBD2 (6 bases). V lost 10 bases and J 1 base, leaving 14 bases between the germline ends. The V gene's germline CDR1 is MNHEY and CDR2 SMNVEV (reference sequence). The CDR3 totals 14 residues. CDR3 region: CATTQEGSYNEQFF. CDR3 bases: TGTGCCACGACACAGGAGGGGTCCTACAATGAGCAGTTCTTC.